This is a list of T cell receptor beta chains from one sample in a study of identical twins. From the 5' RACE reads, TCRdb called clonotypes with MiXCR, one entry per CDR3 protein. Here the sample spans some 1,700,000 distinct CDR3 sequences, about 32% being singletons. The sequencing sample was made of cord blood. All receptors derive from a newborn girl in good health. CDR3s include the opening cysteine and the closing phenylalanine or tryptophan. Each record gives: clone size, D gene, J gene, V gene, CDR3 DNA, CDR3 protein. The D gene is left open where the match is weak. Not all rows give a size; the values are once, few, many and, for expanded clones, a class.

few | TRBD2 | TRBJ2-1 | TRBV2 | TGTGCCAGCAGTGTTTCACTTCTAGCGGGAGTATGGTATGAGCAGTTCTTC | CASSVSLLAGVWYEQFF
- | TRBD1 | TRBJ2-1 | TRBV27 | TGTGCCAGCGGAAAAACCGGGACAGAGCTTTACAATGAGCAGTTCTTC | CASGKTGTELYNEQFF
few | - | TRBJ2-7 | TRBV27 | TGTGCCAGCAAGTCCGGGGTGACCTACGAGCAGTACTTC | CASKSGVTYEQYF
- | TRBD1 | TRBJ1-5 | TRBV28 | TGTGCCAGCAGTCGGACAGGGAAGGCCAATCAGCCCCAGCATTTT | CASSRTGKANQPQHF
- | TRBD1 | TRBJ1-2 | TRBV25-1 | TGTGCCAGCAGTGACAGGGGGCCCCTCTATGGCTACACCTTC | CASSDRGPLYGYTF
- | - | TRBJ2-2 | TRBV24-1 | TGTGCCACCAGTGATTTATTCGACGGGACCGGGGAGCTGTTTTTT | CATSDLFDGTGELFF
- | - | TRBJ2-5 | TRBV11-2 | TGTGCCAGCAGCTTATACGTGCTTCAAGAGACCCAGTACTTC | CASSLYVLQETQYF
- | - | TRBJ2-2 | TRBV27 | TGTGCCAGCAGTTTTTCCCCGGGCACCGGGGAGCTGTTTTTT | CASSFSPGTGELFF
- | TRBD1 | TRBJ1-4 | TRBV20-1 | TGCAGTGCCGACAGGGGGCCTAATGAAAAACTGTTTTTT | CSADRGPNEKLFF
- | TRBD2 | TRBJ2-7 | TRBV20-1 | TGCAGTGCTAGAGATCGGGGGGGAGGGGGATACGAGCAGTACTTC | CSARDRGGGGYEQYF
- | TRBD1 | TRBJ2-2 | TRBV4-2 | TGTGCCAGCAGCCAAGATGTCCCAGGGGGCACCGGGGAGCTGTTTTTT | CASSQDVPGGTGELFF
many | - | TRBJ2-4 | TRBV20-1 | TGCAGTGCCTCGGCGGGGTCGGGAAACATTCAGTACTTC | CSASAGSGNIQYF
- | TRBD1 | TRBJ2-1 | TRBV20-1 | TGCAGTGCCTTGGACAGGGTGGGAAATGAGCAGTTCTTC | CSALDRVGNEQFF
- | TRBD1 | TRBJ1-2 | TRBV2 | TGTGCCAGCAGTGGTTCTCACAGGGGTAACTATGGCCGCACCTTC | CASSGSHRGNYGRTF
- | - | TRBJ1-1 | TRBV7-9 | TGTGCCAGCAGCCCGTCCGAGACCGACACTGAAGCTTTCTTT | CASSPSETDTEAFF
- | - | TRBJ1-5 | TRBV2 | TGTGCCAGCACGGGAAGCCATAGCAATCAGCCCCAGCATTTT | CASTGSHSNQPQHF
- | TRBD2 | TRBJ2-1 | TRBV12-5 | TGTGCTAGGGAAGCGGGAGGGCCCACCTACAATGAGCAGTTCTTC | CAREAGGPTYNEQFF
few | TRBD1 | TRBJ2-1 | TRBV12-3/TRBV12-4 | TGTGCCAGCAGTTCCGACAGGGGGAAGAGGGATGAGCAGTTCTTC | CASSSDRGKRDEQFF
- | TRBD2 | TRBJ2-1 | TRBV3-1 | TGTGCCAGCAGCCAATTCCGTAGTAGCGGGGTCTACAATGAGCAGTTCTTC | CASSQFRSSGVYNEQFF
- | TRBD2 | TRBJ2-1 | TRBV20-1 | TGCAGTGCTAGAGATTGGCTAGCGGGAGGCCTGAGCTCCTACAATGAGCAGTTCTTC | CSARDWLAGGLSSYNEQFF
many | - | TRBJ1-4 | TRBV27 | TGTGCCAGCAGTTTTGTGGGTACTAATGAAAAACTGTTTTTT | CASSFVGTNEKLFF
- | - | TRBJ1-2 | TRBV29-1 | TGCAGCGGGGCCGGGACTCCGGACTATGGCTACACCTTC | CSGAGTPDYGYTF
few | TRBD2 | TRBJ2-1 | TRBV25-1 | TGTGCCAGCAGTGAATCCACTAGCGGGGGGGCGGTAGAAAACTACAATGAGCAGTTCTTC | CASSESTSGGAVENYNEQFF
- | - | TRBJ2-7 | TRBV9 | TGTGCCAGCAGCGACCGGGACGACTACGAGCAGTACTTC | CASSDRDDYEQYF
- | - | TRBJ2-7 | TRBV19 | TGTGCCAGTACCAGATCCAGTGCGGACTACTCCTACGAGCAGTACTTC | CASTRSSADYSYEQYF
few | - | TRBJ2-4 | TRBV27 | TGTGCCAGCAGTTACTCTTCTAGCGCGGCCAAAAACATTCAGTACTTC | CASSYSSSAAKNIQYF
- | TRBD2 | TRBJ2-3 | TRBV4-2 | TGTGCCAGCAGCAAAGCGGGACTAGCGACTATCACAGATACGCAGTATTTT | CASSKAGLATITDTQYF
- | TRBD2 | TRBJ2-3 | TRBV5-1 | TGCGCCGGCAGCAGCGGGGGGGCTACAGATACGCAGTATTTT | CAGSSGGATDTQYF
few | TRBD1 | TRBJ2-7 | TRBV6-5 | TGTGCCAGCAGTTACTCGTCGGGACAGACCTACGAGCAGTACTTC | CASSYSSGQTYEQYF
- | - | TRBJ2-1 | TRBV30 | TGTGCCTGGAGTCACCACGGTGAGCAGTTCTTC | CAWSHHGEQFF
- | - | TRBJ2-7 | TRBV15 | TGTGCCACCAGCAAAGACACCGGGACAAATTACGAGCAGTACTTC | CATSKDTGTNYEQYF
- | - | TRBJ1-1 | TRBV20-1 | TGCAGTGCTAGCCGAGGGGCCCCGAACACTGAAGCTTTCTTT | CSASRGAPNTEAFF
- | TRBD1 | TRBJ1-5 | TRBV25-1 | TGTGCCAGCAGTGTAGGGACAGGGGTCGAAGATAGCAATCAGCCCCAGCATTTT | CASSVGTGVEDSNQPQHF
- | TRBD1 | TRBJ2-7 | TRBV11-2 | TGTGCCAGCGGCTCCTACAGGGGGAGCTACGAGCAGTACTTC | CASGSYRGSYEQYF
- | - | TRBJ1-1 | TRBV12-5 | TGTGCTAGTGGCCGTTTTGGAGCCCTAAACACTGAAGCTTTCTTT | CASGRFGALNTEAFF
- | TRBD1 | TRBJ2-4 | TRBV11-2 | TGTGCCAGCAGCTCCCACAGGGGGCGAGGGGACATTCAGTACTTC | CASSSHRGRGDIQYF
- | TRBD1 | TRBJ1-2 | TRBV20-1 | TGCAGTGCGCACATGCCGGGACAGTATGGCTACACCTTC | CSAHMPGQYGYTF
- | TRBD2 | TRBJ2-1 | TRBV6-4 | TGTGCCAGCAGTGGCCAGCGGGAGCTCGATGGGCAGTTCTTC | CASSGQRELDGQFF
few | - | TRBJ2-1 | TRBV20-1 | TGCAGTGCTAGAAGGGGGATAGACAATGAGCAGTTCTTC | CSARRGIDNEQFF
- | - | TRBJ2-7 | TRBV9 | TGTGCCAGCAGCCCCACGGGCGGGGGCTCCTACAATGAGCAGTACTTC | CASSPTGGGSYNEQYF
- | TRBD2 | TRBJ2-5 | TRBV4-2 | TGTGCCAGCAGCCAAGATGGGACTAGCGGGAGATACAATGAGCAGTACTTC | CASSQDGTSGRYNEQYF
many | - | TRBJ2-3 | TRBV27 | TGTGCCAGCGGGTTTAGCTCAGATACGCAGTATTTT | CASGFSSDTQYF
few | - | TRBJ2-5 | TRBV6-2/TRBV6-3 | TGTGCCAGCAGCGGCATCGGGGTTAATGAGCAGTACTTC | CASSGIGVNEQYF
many | - | TRBJ2-1 | TRBV7-2 | TGTGCCAGCAGCTTAGTCCGCTACAATGAGCAGTTCTTC | CASSLVRYNEQFF
- | TRBD2 | TRBJ2-5 | TRBV6-1 | TGTGCCAGCAGTCTTAGCGGGAGTGGGAGCCAGTACTTC | CASSLSGSGSQYF
few | TRBD1 | TRBJ1-6 | TRBV12-3/TRBV12-4 | TGTGCCAGCAGTCGGGGGACAGAAAATTCACCCCTCCACTTT | CASSRGTENSPLHF
- | - | TRBJ2-1 | TRBV3-1 | TGTGCCAGCAGACCTTCAACTAGCAATGAGCAGTTCTTC | CASRPSTSNEQFF
- | TRBD2 | TRBJ2-1 | TRBV5-1 | TGCGCCAGCAGCTTGGCCTCGACTAGCGGGGTTAATGAGCAGTTCTTC | CASSLASTSGVNEQFF
- | TRBD2 | TRBJ2-1 | TRBV20-1 | TGCAGTGCTAGGGGGACTAGCGGGATCTCCTACAATGAGCAGTTCTTC | CSARGTSGISYNEQFF
- | - | TRBJ2-3 | TRBV6-6 | TGTGCCAGCAGCCCGACAGGCGACTACACAGATACGCAGTATTTT | CASSPTGDYTDTQYF
- | - | TRBJ2-5 | TRBV5-5 | TGTGCCAGCAGCTTGTTCGATCTTGAGCAGTACTTC | CASSLFDLEQYF
- | TRBD1 | TRBJ1-2 | TRBV12-3/TRBV12-4 | TGTGCCAGCAGACGAGGACAGGGGGCCAACTATGGCTACACCTTC | CASRRGQGANYGYTF
- | TRBD2 | TRBJ2-3 | TRBV29-1 | TGCAGCGACAGGACTAGCGGTACCACAGATACGCAGTATTTT | CSDRTSGTTDTQYF
few | TRBD1 | TRBJ1-2 | TRBV20-1 | TGCAGTGCTACGCTAGGGACAGGGGTTGGCTACACCTTC | CSATLGTGVGYTF
many | - | TRBJ2-6 | TRBV9 | TGTGCCAGCAGCCAGACTGGGGCCAACGTCCTGACTTTC | CASSQTGANVLTF
few | TRBD2 | TRBJ2-1 | TRBV3-1 | TGTGCCAGCAGCCAAGAATTGTGGCTAGCGGGGGTAGGCAATGAGCAGTTCTTC | CASSQELWLAGVGNEQFF
- | - | TRBJ1-2 | TRBV7-9 | TGTGCCAGCAGCCATGGGGCAGATGAGAAGGACTATGGCTACACCTTC | CASSHGADEKDYGYTF
- | TRBD1 | TRBJ1-6 | TRBV20-1 | TGCAGTGCTAACAGGGGTGGCAATAATTCACCCCTCCACTTT | CSANRGGNNSPLHF